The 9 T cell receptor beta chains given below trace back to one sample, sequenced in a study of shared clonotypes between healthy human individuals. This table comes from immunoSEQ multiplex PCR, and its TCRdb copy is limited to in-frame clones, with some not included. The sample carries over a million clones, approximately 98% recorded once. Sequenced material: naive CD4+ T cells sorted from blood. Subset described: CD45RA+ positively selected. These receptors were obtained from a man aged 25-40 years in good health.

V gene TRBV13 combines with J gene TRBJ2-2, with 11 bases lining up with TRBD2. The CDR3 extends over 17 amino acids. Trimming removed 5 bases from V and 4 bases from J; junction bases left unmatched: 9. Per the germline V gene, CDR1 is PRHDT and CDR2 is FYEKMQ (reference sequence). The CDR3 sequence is CASSRNSLAGGTGELFF. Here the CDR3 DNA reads TGTGCCAGCAGCCGCAATTCGCTAGCGGGAGGCACCGGGGAGCTGTTTTTT.

This CDR3 reads CASSEIGTAVNYGYTF. In nucleotides, the CDR3 is TGTGCCAGCAGCGAAATAGGGACAGCGGTAAACTATGGCTACACCTTC. V is TRBV28 and J is TRBJ1-2, with 7 bases matching TRBD1. Germline CDR1 MDHEN, CDR2 SYDVKM. J gave up 2 bases and V 6 bases, and 12 bases lay outside the gene matches. The CDR3 totals 16 residues.

This CDR3 is CASRPSGSAPYEQYF. CDR3 sequence (DNA): TGTGCCAGCAGACCGAGCGGGAGTGCGCCCTACGAGCAGTACTTC. This chain uses TRBV25-1 with TRBJ2-7; TRBD2 agrees at 8 bases. The junction had 9 bases not matched to a gene; V was cut back by 6 bases and J by 2 bases. The CDR3 covers 15 residues. CDR1 and CDR2 from the germline V gene are MGHDK and SYGVNS.

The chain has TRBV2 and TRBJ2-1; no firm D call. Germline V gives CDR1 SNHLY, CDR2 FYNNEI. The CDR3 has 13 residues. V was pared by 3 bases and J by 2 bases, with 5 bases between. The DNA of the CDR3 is TGTGCCAGCAGTGACGATACCTACAATGAGCAGTTCTTC. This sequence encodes CASSDDTYNEQFF.

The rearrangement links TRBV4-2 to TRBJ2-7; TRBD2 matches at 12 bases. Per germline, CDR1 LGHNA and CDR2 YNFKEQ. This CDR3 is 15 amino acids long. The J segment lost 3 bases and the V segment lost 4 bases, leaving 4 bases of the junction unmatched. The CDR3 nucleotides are TGTGCCAGCAGCCGGACGGGACTAGCGGGCTACGAGCAGTACTTC. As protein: CASSRTGLAGYEQYF.

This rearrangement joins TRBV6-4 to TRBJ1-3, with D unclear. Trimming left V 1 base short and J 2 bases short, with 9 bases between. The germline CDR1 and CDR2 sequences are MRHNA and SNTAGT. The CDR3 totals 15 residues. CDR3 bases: TGTGCCAGCAGTGACTGGGCTGACGCTGGAAACACCATATATTTT. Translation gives CASSDWADAGNTIYF.

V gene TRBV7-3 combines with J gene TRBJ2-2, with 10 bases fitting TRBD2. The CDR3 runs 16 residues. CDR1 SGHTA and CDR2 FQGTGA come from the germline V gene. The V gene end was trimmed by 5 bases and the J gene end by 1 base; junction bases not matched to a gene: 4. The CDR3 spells CASSAGLAVNTGELFF. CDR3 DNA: TGTGCCAGCAGCGCAGGACTAGCGGTGAACACCGGGGAGCTGTTTTTT.

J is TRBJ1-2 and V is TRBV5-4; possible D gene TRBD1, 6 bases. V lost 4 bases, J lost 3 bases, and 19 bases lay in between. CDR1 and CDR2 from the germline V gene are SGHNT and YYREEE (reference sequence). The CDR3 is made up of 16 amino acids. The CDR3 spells CASSLASQGMDYGYTF. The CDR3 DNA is TGTGCCAGCAGCCTCGCATCCCAGGGGATGGACTATGGCTACACCTTC.

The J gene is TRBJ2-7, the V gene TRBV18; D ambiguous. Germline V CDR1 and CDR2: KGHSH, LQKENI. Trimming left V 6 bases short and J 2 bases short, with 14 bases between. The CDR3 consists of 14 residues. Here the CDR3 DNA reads TGTGCCAGCTCCGAAGGGATGAGCGCCTACGAGCAGTACTTC. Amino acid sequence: CASSEGMSAYEQYF.